These T cell receptor beta chains were read from a single sample in a study of shared clonotypes between healthy human individuals. Assay used: immunoSEQ multiplex PCR; TCRdb lists only in-frame clones, some missing. The table shows under 550,000 clones, with about 96% occurring only once. Sequencing input: naive CD4+ T cells sorted from blood. The source of these receptors is a woman aged 30 to 39 in good health. The CDR3 runs from the conserved cysteine through the conserved F or W. The order of the fields is J gene, D gene, clone size, V gene, CDR3 DNA, CDR3 protein. The D gene is left open where the match is weak. Clone sizes are given selectively: once, few, many, or a class where the clone is expanded.

TRBJ2-7,NA,NA,TRBV28,TGTGCCAGCAGAGTGGCGTACGAGCAGTACTTC,CASRVAYEQYF
TRBJ2-3,TRBD2,NA,TRBV7-8,TGTGCCAGCACCCAAGTGGCTAGCGGGAGGGGAACAGATACGCAGTATTTT,CASTQVASGRGTDTQYF
TRBJ2-5,TRBD2,NA,TRBV28,TGTGCCAGCAGTTTCAGACTAGCTCAAGAGACCCAGTACTTC,CASSFRLAQETQYF
TRBJ2-7,NA,NA,TRBV11-1,TGTGCCAGCGGCTCGACCCGGGACGCCAATTCCTACGAGCAGTACTTC,CASGSTRDANSYEQYF
TRBJ2-7,NA,NA,TRBV25-1,TGTGCCAGCAGTGAAGTGGACCTAGATTCCTACGAGCAGTACTTC,CASSEVDLDSYEQYF
TRBJ2-7,NA,NA,TRBV14,TGTGCCAGCAGCCAAAGTGACAGGTGGGCCTACGAGCAGTACTTC,CASSQSDRWAYEQYF
TRBJ1-4,NA,once,TRBV23-1,TGCGCCAGCAGTCAATTCGGTCCGTATTATCGAGATGAAAAACTGTTTTTT,CASSQFGPYYRDEKLFF
TRBJ2-5,NA,NA,TRBV5-6,TGTGCCAGCAGCGGAAAGATGAGACTAGGGGGGGAGACCCAGTACTTC,CASSGKMRLGGETQYF
TRBJ2-5,TRBD2,NA,TRBV4-1,TGCGCCAGCAGCCAAGGCGGGACTAGCGGGGATCCCCAGTACTTC,CASSQGGTSGDPQYF
TRBJ2-5,TRBD1,NA,TRBV2,TGTGCCAGCAGGGCCGGGACAGGGGCTTCGGAGACCCAGTACTTC,CASRAGTGASETQYF
TRBJ2-6,TRBD2,NA,TRBV5-1,TGCGCCAGCCGGCGGGAGGCGACTGGGGCCAACGTCCTGACTTTC,CASRREATGANVLTF
TRBJ2-3,NA,NA,TRBV23-1,TGCGCCAGCAGCCTACCGGGAAGGGGGAGGGATACGCAGTATTTT,CASSLPGRGRDTQYF
TRBJ2-1,NA,NA,TRBV15,TGTGCCACCAGCAGAGATAGACGGGAGCTCTACAATGAGCAGTTCTTC,CATSRDRRELYNEQFF
TRBJ1-2,TRBD1,NA,TRBV6-5,TGTGCCAGCAGTTCTCGGAGACAGGGCGGAGGCTACACCTTC,CASSSRRQGGGYTF
TRBJ2-7,TRBD2,NA,TRBV5-1,TGCGCCAGCAGCCCCCTTGACACCGGGGGGGAGCAGTACTTC,CASSPLDTGGEQYF
TRBJ2-6,TRBD1,NA,TRBV4-1,TGCGCCAGCAGCGTATACAGGGGGCAGGAGTCTGGGGCCAACGTCCTGACTTTC,CASSVYRGQESGANVLTF
TRBJ2-1,TRBD2,NA,TRBV7-9,TGTGCCAGCAGCACCCAAGCGGGAGGGTCCAATGAGCAGTTCTTC,CASSTQAGGSNEQFF
TRBJ2-7,NA,NA,TRBV28,TGTGCCAGCAGTCTCAGGAAAGGGACTCCTCGGACGAGCTCCTACGAGCAGTACTTC,CASSLRKGTPRTSSYEQYF
TRBJ2-5,TRBD1,NA,TRBV18,TGTGCCAGCTCACAGGGACAGGGTCTAGGGAAGACCCAGTACTTC,CASSQGQGLGKTQYF
TRBJ1-4,NA,NA,TRBV28,TGTGCCAGCAGTTTAGGAGTTAGGCATGAAAAACTGTTTTTT,CASSLGVRHEKLFF
TRBJ2-7,NA,NA,TRBV25-1,TGTGCCAGCAGTGAATTGAAGTCCCCCGGGTCCTACGAGCAGTACTTC,CASSELKSPGSYEQYF
TRBJ1-5,NA,NA,TRBV19,TGTGCCAGTAGTATAGCCCGTCGGCCCCAGCATTTT,CASSIARRPQHF
TRBJ1-3,NA,NA,TRBV28,TGTGCCAGCAGTTTTCGGAGGACAGATGGAAACACCATATATTTT,CASSFRRTDGNTIYF
TRBJ2-1,NA,NA,TRBV18,TGTGCCAGCTCACCCCCAGGGGGCGGGGGCCTCTACAATGAGCAGTTCTTC,CASSPPGGGGLYNEQFF
TRBJ2-3,NA,NA,TRBV2,TGTGCCAGCAGTGAAATGAGTCAGGGCCCAGATACGCAGTATTTT,CASSEMSQGPDTQYF
TRBJ1-2,NA,NA,TRBV7-6,TGTGCCAGCAGCTTACGACAGTCAAATGGCTACACCTTC,CASSLRQSNGYTF
TRBJ2-1,TRBD1,NA,TRBV28,TGTGCCAGCAGGACAGGGGCCTCCTACAATGAGCAGTTCTTC,CASRTGASYNEQFF
TRBJ2-7,NA,NA,TRBV28,TGTGCCAGCAGTTACGGAGAAAGCTACGAGCAGTACTTC,CASSYGESYEQYF
TRBJ2-2,NA,NA,TRBV4-2,TGTGCCAGCAGCCAAGAGGGAGCGAGGGATACCGGGGAGCTGTTTTTT,CASSQEGARDTGELFF
TRBJ1-1,NA,few,TRBV11-1,TGTGCCAGCAGCTTGGCCCCCTCAGTAGCTTTCTTT,CASSLAPSVAFF
TRBJ2-7,TRBD2,NA,TRBV6-5,TGTGCCAGCAGTTACTCGGGGGGGACTTACGAGCAGTACTTC,CASSYSGGTYEQYF
TRBJ2-4,NA,NA,TRBV5-1,TGCGCCAGCAGCTTGGCCGGGTCCAAAAACATTCAGTACTTC,CASSLAGSKNIQYF
TRBJ2-5,NA,NA,TRBV5-1,TGCGCCAGCAGCGGGAACCCGGGGGCGACAAAGACCCAGTACTTC,CASSGNPGATKTQYF
TRBJ2-5,NA,NA,TRBV18,TGTGCCAGCGACTACCTTCAGGGGCGCGCGGAGACCCAGTACTTC,CASDYLQGRAETQYF
TRBJ1-5,TRBD1,NA,TRBV6-1,TGTGCCAGCAGGGACAGGGGAGAGGACAATCAGCCCCAGCATTTT,CASRDRGEDNQPQHF
TRBJ1-2,TRBD1,NA,TRBV28,TGTGCCAGCAGTGCCGGGACAGGGCCTTATGGCTACACCTTC,CASSAGTGPYGYTF
TRBJ1-2,NA,NA,TRBV4-1,TGCGCCAGCAGCCATGGGATCATATCAGCAATTGGCTACACCTTC,CASSHGIISAIGYTF
TRBJ1-1,TRBD1,NA,TRBV27,TGTGCCAGCAGTTTTTACACAGGGGCTAACACTGAAGCTTTCTTT,CASSFYTGANTEAFF
TRBJ2-7,NA,NA,TRBV28,TGTGCCAGCAGTTTAAAAGGGTACGAGCAGTACTTC,CASSLKGYEQYF
TRBJ1-2,TRBD1,NA,TRBV11-2,TGTGCCAGCAGCTCCGGACAGGGAGTTGGCTACACCTTC,CASSSGQGVGYTF
TRBJ2-5,TRBD2,NA,TRBV11-3,TGTGCCAGCAGCCACGGGGGGGACCAAGAGACCCAGTACTTC,CASSHGGDQETQYF
TRBJ2-6,NA,NA,TRBV7-6,TGTGCCAGCAGCCCAGGTCACCCTACTGGGGCCAACGTCCTGACTTTC,CASSPGHPTGANVLTF
TRBJ2-1,TRBD1,NA,TRBV7-2,TGTGCCAGCAGCCATCTAGGGACAGGGGTAAATGAGCAGTTCTTC,CASSHLGTGVNEQFF
TRBJ2-3,NA,NA,TRBV2,TGTGCCAGCAGCAGACAGGCCGGGGGCGCAGATACGCAGTATTTT,CASSRQAGGADTQYF
TRBJ2-6,NA,NA,TRBV7-8,TGTGCCAGCAGCCGTCGCCAACTCGACAGTACTGGGGCCAACGTCCTGACTTTC,CASSRRQLDSTGANVLTF
TRBJ2-7,NA,NA,TRBV28,TGTGCCAGCACCCCCTACAGCGCCTCCTACGAGCAGTACTTC,CASTPYSASYEQYF
TRBJ2-1,NA,NA,TRBV4-1,TGCGCCAGCAGCCAAGTTAGTACTTACAATGAGCAGTTCTTC,CASSQVSTYNEQFF
TRBJ1-6,TRBD1,NA,TRBV4-1,TGCGCCAGCAGCCAAGATACAGGGGGATCCTATAATTCACCCCTCCACTTT,CASSQDTGGSYNSPLHF
TRBJ2-3,NA,NA,TRBV6-5,TGTGCCAGTTCTCAGTCCGGATACACAGATACGCAGTATTTT,CASSQSGYTDTQYF